This TCR beta chain was documented in a study of cytomegalovirus exposure and HLA in healthy donors. The PCR employed 60 Vbeta primers together with 13 Jbeta primers. Clones were read by immunoSEQ multiplex PCR, and TCRdb kept only the in-frame ones, dropping some. The repertoire holds approximately 82,000 clones, with approximately 56% as singletons. Note on this clone: Antigen unknown.

With 7 bases clipped from V and 1 base from J, the junction kept 4 bases outside the gene matches. The CDR3 is 15 residues long. Per germline, CDR1 LNHDA and CDR2 SQIVND (reference sequence). General observations from the study: Usually a TCR sequence was rare, but some public TCRs were found in many donors.

This rearrangement joins TRBV19 to TRBJ2-5; 12 positions agree with TRBD2. This receptor was obtained from a woman in her twenties or thirties in good health and CMV-seropositive. The sequencing sample was made of PBMCs. The CDR3 is CASMRTSGAQETQYF. DNA of the CDR3: TGTGCCAGTATGCGGACTAGCGGGGCCCAAGAGACCCAGTACTTC.